The 30 T cell receptor beta chains listed next were all sequenced from one sample in a study of cytomegalovirus exposure and HLA in healthy donors. With 60 Vbeta and 13 Jbeta primers, the PCR was carried out. TCRdb's copy holds only in-frame clones and misses some; the assay was immunoSEQ multiplex PCR. Of tens of thousands of clones in the sample, over 65% were seen once. The sequenced sample consisted of PBMCs. The receptors were sampled from a man aged 50-60 years in good health and CMV-seropositive.

This clone was observed a handful of times. The chain uses TRBV29-1 and TRBJ2-3; 11 bases align to TRBD2. This CDR3 has 15 amino acids. Germline V gene sequence: CDR1 SQVTM, CDR2 ANQGSEA. V lost 1 base and J lost 0; bases outside the gene matches: 0. The CDR3 bases are TGCAGCGTTGAAGGGACTAGCGGGAGCACAGATACGCAGTATTTT. It is translated as CSVEGTSGSTDTQYF.

This chain uses TRBV20-1 with TRBJ2-1, with D uncertain. Per germline, CDR1 DFQATT and CDR2 SNEGSKA (reference sequence). The V end was cut by 1 base, the J end by 5 bases, with 3 bases between. This CDR3 has 11 amino acids. The CDR3 DNA sequence: TGCAGTGCTAGAGCTGACAATGAGCAGTTCTTC. It codes for CSARADNEQFF.

This chain joins TRBV18 and TRBJ2-7; 8 nucleotides agree with TRBD1. Trimming cost V 3 bases and J 7 bases; bases outside gene matches: 11. The length of the CDR3 is 15 residues. Germline lookup yields CDR1 KGHSH and CDR2 LQKENI. The CDR3 region is CASSPPGQAGGEQYF. CDR3 sequence (DNA): TGTGCCAGCTCACCCCCGGGACAGGCAGGGGGGGAGCAGTACTTC.

The gene calls are TRBV18 and TRBJ2-1; a possible D gene is TRBD2 (5 bases). Germline CDR1 KGHSH, CDR2 LQKENI. Trimming took off 0 bases at V and 10 bases at J, with 16 bases between the two ends. This CDR3 has 15 amino acids. The CDR3, as DNA: TGTGCCAGCTCACCACCGTCTAGCCATCCTTTCGAGCAGTTCTTC. Translation: CASSPPSSHPFEQFF.

This chain links TRBV7-2 with TRBJ2-1; the D gene is possibly TRBD2 (6 bases). The CDR3 contains 14 residues. V dropped 6 bases and J dropped 8 bases, with 17 bases sitting between them. Germline V CDR1 and CDR2: SGHTA, FQGNSA. CDR3 amino acids: CASRTGTAGYEQFF. The CDR3 DNA is TGTGCCAGCAGAACCGGGACCGCGGGGTATGAGCAGTTCTTC.

This chain links TRBV5-1 with TRBJ2-2; 12 bases fit TRBD2. V trimming: 3 bases; J trimming: 1 base; junction bases outside the gene matches: 13. The CDR3 has 20 amino acids. Germline V CDR1 and CDR2: SGHRS, YFSETQ. The CDR3 DNA sequence: TGCGCCAGCAGCTCGACCCCTTGGAGACTAGCGGGAGTGAACACCGGGGAGCTGTTTTTT. Translation gives CASSSTPWRLAGVNTGELFF. Complete variable domain (other parts from reference TRBV5-1 and TRBJ2-2): KAGVTQTPRYLIKTRGQQVTLSCSPISGHRSVSWYQQTPGQGLQFLFEYFSETQRNKGNFPGRFSGRQFSNSRSEMNVSTLELGDSALYLCASSSTPWRLAGVNTGELFFGEGSRLTVL.

V is TRBV6-6 and J is TRBJ2-1; D may be TRBD2 (6 bases). The germline V and J ends were trimmed by 5 bases and 9 bases, with 17 bases remaining between them. CDR1 is MNHNY, CDR2 SVGAGI, per germline (reference sequence). This CDR3 is 14 amino acids long. The CDR3: CASSHPTRWVEQFF. CDR3 nucleotide sequence: TGTGCCAGCAGTCACCCGACTAGGTGGGTTGAGCAGTTCTTC.

This clone was counted a single time. The chain combines TRBV6-6 with TRBJ1-6; D ambiguous. Trimming removed 5 bases from V and 8 bases from J, with 10 bases in between. Germline CDR1 is MNHNY and CDR2 is SVGAGI (reference sequence). CDR3 length: 13 amino acids. CDR3 coding DNA: TGTGCCAGCAGTCTTTCACCGGATTCACCCCTCCACTTT. Protein: CASSLSPDSPLHF.

This chain connects TRBV30 to TRBJ1-1; maybe TRBD1 (6 bases). Germline CDR1 GTSNPN, CDR2 SVGIG (reference sequence). The CDR3 extends over 15 amino acids. The V end was cut by 5 bases, the J end by 0 bases, with 16 bases between. The CDR3 sequence: CAWRPPDRLNTEAFF. As DNA, the CDR3 is TGTGCCTGGCGCCCTCCGGACAGATTGAACACTGAAGCTTTCTTT.

The chain employs TRBV4-1 and TRBJ2-2; 9 nucleotides align to TRBD2. V lost 4 bases, J lost 6 bases, and 6 bases stayed unmatched. CDR1 and CDR2 from the germline V gene are MGHRA and YSYEKL. This CDR3 comprises 15 residues. CDR3 sequence: CASSPQAGGSGELFF. The CDR3 region has the DNA TGCGCCAGCAGCCCTCAAGCGGGAGGATCCGGGGAGCTGTTTTTT.

V gene TRBV5-1 combines with J gene TRBJ1-2; D gene uncertain. V lost 4 bases and J lost 8, with 12 bases in between. This CDR3 comprises 12 residues. Germline V gene lookup returns CDR1 SGHRS and CDR2 YFSETQ. CDR3 nucleotide sequence: TGCGCCAGCAGCGCCGGGATTGGGGGCTACACCTTC. This codes for CASSAGIGGYTF. The variable domain in full, with the rest retrieved from reference TRBV5-1 and TRBJ1-2, is KAGVTQTPRYLIKTRGQQVTLSCSPISGHRSVSWYQQTPGQGLQFLFEYFSETQRNKGNFPGRFSGRQFSNSRSEMNVSTLELGDSALYLCASSAGIGGYTFGSGTRLTVV.

The V and J genes are TRBV18 and TRBJ2-2, with TRBD1 as a possible D gene (5 bases). Germline V gene sequence: CDR1 KGHSH, CDR2 LQKENI. The V end lost 5 bases, the J end lost 4 bases, and 11 bases lay between the germline ends. This CDR3 is built from 14 residues. The CDR3 bases are TGTGCCAGCTCAAATAGGGGTCTCACCGGGGAGCTGTTTTTT. Translating it yields CASSNRGLTGELFF.

The chain recombines TRBV7-2 with TRBJ1-5, with a weak D call TRBD1 (5 bases). V lost 1 base and J 7 bases, leaving 14 bases between the germline ends. The length of the CDR3 is 15 residues. Germline loops: CDR1 SGHTA, CDR2 FQGNSA. CDR3 coding DNA: TGTGCCAGCAGCTTAGATCAGGGTCCCGGACAGCCCCAGCATTTT. As protein: CASSLDQGPGQPQHF.

The genes are TRBV30 and TRBJ2-3; D possibly corresponds to TRBD1 (5 bases). V was cut by 5 bases and J by 11 bases, with 17 bases left in between. The CDR3 is made up of 12 amino acids. Germline CDR1 GTSNPN, CDR2 SVGIG (reference sequence). The CDR3 here is CAWDKGLVGQYF. In DNA form, the CDR3 reads TGTGCCTGGGACAAGGGGTTGGTAGGGCAGTATTTT.

The rearrangement joins TRBV30 to TRBJ2-5, with a weak D call TRBD2 (6 bases). V gave up 5 bases and J gave up 1 base, with 14 bases separating them. Germline loops: CDR1 GTSNPN, CDR2 SVGIG (reference sequence). This CDR3 region has 14 residues. The CDR3 coding sequence is TGTGCCTGGGGACGGGGGAATCTCCAAGAGACCCAGTACTTC. Translated, it gives CAWGRGNLQETQYF.

This chain links TRBV4-3 with TRBJ2-1; 10 bases are shared with TRBD2. Germline V CDR1 and CDR2: LGHNA, YSLEER. The junction had 11 bases not matched to a gene; V was cut back by 2 bases and J by 10 bases. CDR3 length: 16 amino acids. In DNA form, the CDR3 reads TGCGCCAGCAGCCAAACCGGGACTAGCGCGGTATGGGAGCAGTTCTTC. Its translation: CASSQTGTSAVWEQFF.

The chain is built from TRBV18 and TRBJ1-4; 7 nucleotides line up with TRBD1. Germline lookup yields CDR1 KGHSH and CDR2 LQKENI. The V gene end was trimmed by 2 bases and the J gene end by 7 bases; junction bases not matched to a gene: 13. This CDR3 has 17 amino acids. The CDR3 coding sequence is TGTGCCAGCTCACCAAGGGTGCTCGGACAGGAAACTGAAAAACTGTTTTTT. As protein: CASSPRVLGQETEKLFF. Full variable domain (missing parts from reference TRBV18 and TRBJ1-4): NAGVMQNPRHLVRRRGQEARLRCSPMKGHSHVYWYRQLPEEGLKFMVYLQKENIIDESGMPKERFSAEFPKEGPSILRIQQVVRGDSAAYFCASSPRVLGQETEKLFFGSGTQLSVL.

The genes are TRBV29-1 and TRBJ2-7; D is unclear. The CDR3 runs to 11 residues. V lost 7 bases, J lost 0 bases, and 7 bases lay in between. From germline, CDR1 is SQVTM and CDR2 ANQGSEA. CDR3 sequence (DNA): TGCAGCGCAGCGAGCTCCTACGAGCAGTACTTC. Amino acid sequence: CSAASSYEQYF.

This sequence joins TRBV11-3 and TRBJ1-3, with 8 bases matching TRBD1. Germline V gene lookup returns CDR1 SGHNT and CDR2 YENEEA. The V gene end was trimmed by 1 base and the J gene end by 0 bases; junction bases not matched to a gene: 8. This CDR3 is built from 18 residues. The CDR3 loop reads CASSLAVDRDPSGNTIYF. DNA for the CDR3: TGTGCCAGCAGCTTAGCCGTGGACAGGGACCCCTCTGGAAACACCATATATTTT.

V is TRBV7-9 and J is TRBJ2-1; 10 positions match TRBD2. The ends lost 4 bases at V and 3 bases at J; junction bases unmatched: 15. Germline V gene sequence: CDR1 SEHNR, CDR2 FQNEAQ (reference sequence). The CDR3 loop spans 19 amino acids. The CDR3 sequence is CASSSSLVGTSVSYNEQFF. The CDR3 region has the DNA TGTGCCAGCAGCTCCTCCTTGGTCGGGACTAGCGTTAGCTACAATGAGCAGTTCTTC.

The genes are TRBV2 and TRBJ1-2; D unclear. Between the trimmed V and J ends, which lost 4 bases and 1 base, there was a span of 10 bases. CDR1 and CDR2 (germline): SNHLY, FYNNEI. This CDR3 is 14 amino acids long. CDR3 loop: CASSGEEDNYGYTF. In nucleotides, the CDR3 is TGTGCCAGCAGTGGGGAGGAAGATAACTATGGCTACACCTTC.

The J gene is TRBJ2-5, the V gene TRBV19; 7 nucleotides line up with TRBD1. CDR1 and CDR2 (germline): LNHDA, SQIVND (reference sequence). CDR3 length: 15 residues. Germline trimming cut 4 bases from V and 5 bases from J; bases unmatched to any gene: 10. DNA of the CDR3: TGTGCCAGTAGTAGACAGGGCATGGAAGGTGAGACCCAGTACTTC. Its translation is CASSRQGMEGETQYF.

V is TRBV25-1 and J is TRBJ2-1; 10 bases line up with TRBD1. Germline V CDR1 and CDR2: MGHDK, SYGVNS. The junction had 11 bases not matched to a gene; V was cut back by 5 bases and J by 7 bases. The CDR3 is 16 residues long. The CDR3 DNA reads as TGTGCCAGCAGTATTTCCGGGACAGGGGCCCGGAATGAGCAGTTCTTC. Translated: CASSISGTGARNEQFF.

The J gene is TRBJ2-1, the V gene TRBV30; 9 bases match TRBD1. Looked up from germline, CDR1 is GTSNPN and CDR2 is SVGIG (reference sequence). V was clipped by 2 bases and J by 5 bases; unmatched bases: 10. This CDR3 contains 16 residues. CDR3 residues: CAWSPFRDRDHNEQFF. In nucleotides, the CDR3 is TGTGCCTGGAGTCCCTTCCGGGACAGGGACCACAATGAGCAGTTCTTC.

This clone has a single count. This chain links TRBV15 with TRBJ2-1; 9 nucleotides match TRBD1. The germline V gene encodes CDR1 LNHNV and CDR2 YYDKDF (reference sequence). This CDR3 region has 17 residues. Losses at the gene ends were 0 bases for V and 2 bases for J; bases not matched to a gene: 5. The CDR3 spells CATSRDVRQGAYNEQFF. CDR3 bases: TGTGCCACCAGCAGAGATGTGAGACAGGGGGCCTACAATGAGCAGTTCTTC.

The chain uses TRBV29-1 and TRBJ2-7, with TRBD2 identical over 9 bases. The V segment lost 6 bases and the J segment 5 bases; nucleotides outside the gene matches: 11. The CDR3 runs 14 residues. CDR1 and CDR2 from the germline V gene are SQVTM and ANQGSEA. Here the CDR3 reads CSVAGGPLLDEQYF. CDR3 DNA sequence: TGCAGCGTCGCGGGAGGGCCTCTGTTGGACGAGCAGTACTTC.

The chain has TRBV6-5 and TRBJ2-5, with D possibly being TRBD1 (6 bases). Trimming removed 5 bases from V and 2 bases from J, with 9 bases in between. The CDR3 extends over 13 amino acids. CDR1 is MNHEY, CDR2 SVGAGI, per germline. The CDR3 DNA is TGTGCCAGCAGTCGGACAGAGCAAGAGACCCAGTACTTC. This gives the protein CASSRTEQETQYF.

The chain recombines TRBV29-1 with TRBJ2-7; 8 nucleotides agree with TRBD2. The CDR3 totals 13 residues. The germline gives CDR1 SQVTM, CDR2 ANQGSEA. Trimming cost V 5 bases and J 5 bases; bases outside gene matches: 8. The CDR3 nucleotides read TGCAGCGTTTCGCCGGCGGGAGGCCACGAGCAGTACTTC. It specifies CSVSPAGGHEQYF.

The CDR3 protein is CASSLENSIYGYTF. The CDR3 DNA sequence: TGCGCCAGCAGCTTGGAAAACAGTATATATGGCTACACCTTC. V is TRBV5-1 and J is TRBJ1-2; D unresolved. The CDR3 consists of 14 residues. CDR1 SGHRS and CDR2 YFSETQ come from the germline V gene. Trimming removed 0 bases at V and 5 bases at J, with 11 bases between. Looking up the rest from reference TRBV5-1 and TRBJ1-2 gives the full variable domain: KAGVTQTPRYLIKTRGQQVTLSCSPISGHRSVSWYQQTPGQGLQFLFEYFSETQRNKGNFPGRFSGRQFSNSRSEMNVSTLELGDSALYLCASSLENSIYGYTFGSGTRLTVV.

About this clone: The junction does not match germline at one end; this may be a read error. The rearrangement links TRBV7-9 to TRBJ2-2; 7 nucleotides align to TRBD2. The CDR3 has 10 amino acids. The germline V gene encodes CDR1 SEHNR and CDR2 FQNEAQ (reference sequence). In DNA, the CDR3 is TGTTCCAGCAGCTTAGCGGGCCTGTTTTTT. This translates into CSSSLAGLFF.